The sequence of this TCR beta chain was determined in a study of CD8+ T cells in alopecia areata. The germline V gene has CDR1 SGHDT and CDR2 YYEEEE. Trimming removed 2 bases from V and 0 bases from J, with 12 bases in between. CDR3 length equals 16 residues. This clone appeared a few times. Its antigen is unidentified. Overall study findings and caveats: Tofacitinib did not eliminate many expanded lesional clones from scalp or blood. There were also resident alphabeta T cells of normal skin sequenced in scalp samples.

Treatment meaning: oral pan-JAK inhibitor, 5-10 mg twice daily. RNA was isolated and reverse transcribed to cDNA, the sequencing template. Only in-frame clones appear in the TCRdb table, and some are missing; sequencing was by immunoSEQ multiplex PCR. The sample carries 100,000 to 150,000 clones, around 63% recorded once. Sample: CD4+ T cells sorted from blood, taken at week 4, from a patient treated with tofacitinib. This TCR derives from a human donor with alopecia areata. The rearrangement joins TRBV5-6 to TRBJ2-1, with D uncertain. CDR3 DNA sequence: TGTGCCAGCAGCTTTGACCCAGAAGGCTCCTACAATGAGCAGTTCTTC. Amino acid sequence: CASSFDPEGSYNEQFF. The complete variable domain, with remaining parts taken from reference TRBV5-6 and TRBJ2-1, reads DAGVTQSPTHLIKTRGQQVTLRCSPKSGHDTVSWYQQALGQGPQFIFQYYEEEERQRGNFPDRFSGHQFPNYSSELNVNALLLGDSALYLCASSFDPEGSYNEQFFGPGTRLTVL.